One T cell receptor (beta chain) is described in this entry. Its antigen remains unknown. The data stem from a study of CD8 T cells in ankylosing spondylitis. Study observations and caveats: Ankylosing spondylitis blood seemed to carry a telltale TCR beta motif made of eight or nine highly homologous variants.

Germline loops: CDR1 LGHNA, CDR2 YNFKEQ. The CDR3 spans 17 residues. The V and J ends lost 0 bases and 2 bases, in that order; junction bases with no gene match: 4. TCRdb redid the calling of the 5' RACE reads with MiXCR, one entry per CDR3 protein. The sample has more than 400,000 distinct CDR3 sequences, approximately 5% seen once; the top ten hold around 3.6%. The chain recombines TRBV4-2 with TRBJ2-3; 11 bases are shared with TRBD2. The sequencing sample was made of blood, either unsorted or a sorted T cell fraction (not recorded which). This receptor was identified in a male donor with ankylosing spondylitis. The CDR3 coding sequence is TGTGCCAGCAGCCAAGAATTAGCGGGGGGGCCCACAGATACGCAGTATTTT. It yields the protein CASSQELAGGPTDTQYF.